This TCR beta chain emerged from a study of control samples from healthy donors and cancer patients. Profiling relied on immunoSEQ multiplex PCR, and the TCRdb table lists in-frame clones only, not all of them. The sample includes 100,000 or so clones, 92% of them seen just once. V was clipped by 1 base and J by 6 bases, with 8 bases between them. Germline V gene data show CDR1 as SGHKS and CDR2 as YYEKEE (reference sequence). This CDR3 has 13 amino acids. The sequenced sample was blood. J is TRBJ1-5 and V is TRBV5-5; no clear D gene. The receptor was derived from a woman between 18 and 30 years old in good health. Here the CDR3 DNA reads TGTGCCAGCAGCTTGACCCTCGGTCAGCCCCAGCATTTT. Encoded protein: CASSLTLGQPQHF.